This TCR beta chain was recorded in a study of T cells in Graves' hyperthyroidism and ophthalmopathy. Patients aged 18 to 65 had newly diagnosed hyperthyroidism lasting under 2 months. PBMCs were sourced from 9 to 10 ml fresh peripheral blood. CDR1 and CDR2 from the germline V gene are SGHDN and FVKESK. Trimming shortened V by 5 bases and J by 4 bases, and 11 bases separated the two germline ends. The CDR3 sequence is 13 residues long. Overall study findings and caveats: Ophthalmopathy and stable hyperthyroidism were told apart by a 13 V-J model. Blood shared most expanded thyroid clonotypes above 0.001.

This clonotype has at least ten counts. Its cognate antigen is unknown. TCR beta CDR3 region amplification was performed from RNA transcripts. Researchers ran a first-round RT-PCR on the TCR CDR3 using the HTBI primer set. Using its own MiXCR run on the multiplex PCR reads, TCRdb lists one record per CDR3 protein. The table shows nearly 600,000 distinct CDR3 sequences, with approximately 15% occurring only once. The receptor's source is a woman in her 30s with Graves' hyperthyroidism that later progressed to Graves' ophthalmopathy. Sequencing was performed on blood. This sequence joins TRBV14 and TRBJ1-2; D not resolved. CDR3 protein: CASSIVPTYGYTF. The CDR3 bases are TGTGCCAGCAGCATTGTTCCGACCTATGGCTACACCTTC.